The source of this T cell receptor beta chain is a study of cytomegalovirus exposure and HLA in healthy donors. Study-level background: A previous analysis identified approximately 120 million unique TCR beta sequences derived from around 180 million T cells. Overall study findings and caveats: Later work found most CMV-associated TCR beta chains apparently HLA-restricted. Follow-up analysis later connected one missense variant in DCLRE1C with trimming of TCR beta V- and J-genes. From TCR beta sequences, most subjects' HLA-A and HLA-B alleles were reportedly predicted accurately.

The CDR3 runs 15 residues. Germline V gene lookup returns CDR1 SGHRS and CDR2 YFSETQ. J gave up 4 bases and V 2 bases, and 3 bases lay outside the gene matches. Note on this clone: Its antigen remains unidentified.

Researchers ran the PCR with 60 Vbeta and 13 Jbeta primers. Produced via immunoSEQ multiplex PCR; TCRdb's table is partial and in-frame only. This table holds approximately 87,000 clones, approximately 84% found once. Specimen: PBMCs. This sequence originates from a woman under 30 in good health and CMV-seropositive. The V and J genes are TRBV5-1 and TRBJ1-4; TRBD1 matches at 9 bases. The CDR3 region is CASSLLTGGNEKLFF. DNA for the CDR3: TGCGCCAGCAGCTTATTGACAGGGGGTAATGAAAAACTGTTTTTT.